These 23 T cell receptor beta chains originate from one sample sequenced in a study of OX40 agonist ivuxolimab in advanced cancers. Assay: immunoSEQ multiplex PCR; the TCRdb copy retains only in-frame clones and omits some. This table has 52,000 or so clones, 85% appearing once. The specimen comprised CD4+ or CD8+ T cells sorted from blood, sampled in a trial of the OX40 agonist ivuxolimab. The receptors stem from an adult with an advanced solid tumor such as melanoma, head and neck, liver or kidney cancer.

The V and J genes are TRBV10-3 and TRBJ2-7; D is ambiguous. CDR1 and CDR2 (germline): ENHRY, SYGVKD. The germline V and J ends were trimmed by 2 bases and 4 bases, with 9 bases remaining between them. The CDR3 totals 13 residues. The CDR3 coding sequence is TGTGCCATCAGTGAGCTTGCCCAATACGAGCAGTACTTC. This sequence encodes CAISELAQYEQYF.

CDR3 nucleotide sequence: TGTGCCAGCAGCTTGGGAGGCGCACTTGACCACGAGCAGTACTTC. Translated: CASSLGGALDHEQYF. The chain joins TRBV5-4 to TRBJ2-7; D not resolved. The CDR3 runs 15 residues. Germline V gene lookup returns CDR1 SGHNT and CDR2 YYREEE (reference sequence). V was pared by 0 bases and J by 5 bases, with 15 bases between.

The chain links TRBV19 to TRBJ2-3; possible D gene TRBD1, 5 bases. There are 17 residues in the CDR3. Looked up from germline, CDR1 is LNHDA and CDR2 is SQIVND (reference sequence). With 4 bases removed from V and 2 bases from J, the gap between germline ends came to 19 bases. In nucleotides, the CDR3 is TGTGCCAGTAGTAGCTACAGGTTAGGCCCTGCCACAGATACGCAGTATTTT. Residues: CASSSYRLGPATDTQYF.

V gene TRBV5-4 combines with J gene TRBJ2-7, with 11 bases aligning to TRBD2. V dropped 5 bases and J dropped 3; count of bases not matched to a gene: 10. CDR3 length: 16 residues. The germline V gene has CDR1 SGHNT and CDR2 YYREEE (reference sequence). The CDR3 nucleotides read TGTGCCAGCAGTCCCGGGACTAGCGGCCAGGGCTACGAGCAGTACTTC. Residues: CASSPGTSGQGYEQYF.

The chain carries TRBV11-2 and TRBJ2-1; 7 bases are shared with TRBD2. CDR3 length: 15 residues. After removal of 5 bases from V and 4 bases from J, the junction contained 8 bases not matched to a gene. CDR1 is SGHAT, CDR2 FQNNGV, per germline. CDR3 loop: CASSPLPSGYNEQFF. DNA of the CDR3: TGTGCCAGCAGCCCCCTTCCTAGCGGATACAATGAGCAGTTCTTC. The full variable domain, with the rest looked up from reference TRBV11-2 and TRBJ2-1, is EAGVAQSPRYKIIEKRQSVAFWCNPISGHATLYWYQQILGQGPKLLIQFQNNGVVDDSQLPKDRFSAERLKGVDSTLKIQPAKLEDSAVYLCASSPLPSGYNEQFFGPGTRLTVL.

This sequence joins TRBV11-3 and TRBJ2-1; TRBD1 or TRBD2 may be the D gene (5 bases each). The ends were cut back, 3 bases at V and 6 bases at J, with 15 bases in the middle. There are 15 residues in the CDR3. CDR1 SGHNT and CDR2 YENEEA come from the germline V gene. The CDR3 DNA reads TGTGCCAGCAGCTTTATAGGTAGAGGGGTCAATGAGCAGTTCTTC. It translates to CASSFIGRGVNEQFF.

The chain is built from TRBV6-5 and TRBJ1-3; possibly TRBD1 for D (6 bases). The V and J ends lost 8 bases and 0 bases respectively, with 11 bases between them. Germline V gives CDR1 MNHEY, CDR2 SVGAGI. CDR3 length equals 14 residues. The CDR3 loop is CASRPDSSGNTIYF. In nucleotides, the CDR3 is TGTGCCAGCCGCCCGGACAGCTCTGGAAACACCATATATTTT.

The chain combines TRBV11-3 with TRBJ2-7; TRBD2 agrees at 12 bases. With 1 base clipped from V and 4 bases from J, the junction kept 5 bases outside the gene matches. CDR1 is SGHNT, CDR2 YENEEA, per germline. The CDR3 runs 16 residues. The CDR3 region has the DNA TGTGCCAGCAGCTTAGTCCTAGCGGGAGGGCCTTACGAGCAGTACTTC. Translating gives CASSLVLAGGPYEQYF.

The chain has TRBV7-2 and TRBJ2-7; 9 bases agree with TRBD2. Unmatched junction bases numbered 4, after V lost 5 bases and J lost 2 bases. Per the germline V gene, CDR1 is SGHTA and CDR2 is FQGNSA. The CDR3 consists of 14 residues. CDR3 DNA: TGTGCCAGCAGCCTCTCTAGCGGGGCCTACGAGCAGTACTTC. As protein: CASSLSSGAYEQYF.

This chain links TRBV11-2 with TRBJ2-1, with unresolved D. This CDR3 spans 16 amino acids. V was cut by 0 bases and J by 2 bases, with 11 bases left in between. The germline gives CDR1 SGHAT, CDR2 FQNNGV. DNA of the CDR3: TGTGCCAGCAGCTTAGATCCGGCAAATACCTACAATGAGCAGTTCTTC. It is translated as CASSLDPANTYNEQFF.

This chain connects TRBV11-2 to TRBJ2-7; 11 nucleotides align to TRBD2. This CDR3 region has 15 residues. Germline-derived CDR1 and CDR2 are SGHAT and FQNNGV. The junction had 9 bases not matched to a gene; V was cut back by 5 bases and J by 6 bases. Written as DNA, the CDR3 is TGTGCCAGCAGCCTCCTTGGACTAGCGGGCGGCGAGCAGTACTTC. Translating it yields CASSLLGLAGGEQYF.

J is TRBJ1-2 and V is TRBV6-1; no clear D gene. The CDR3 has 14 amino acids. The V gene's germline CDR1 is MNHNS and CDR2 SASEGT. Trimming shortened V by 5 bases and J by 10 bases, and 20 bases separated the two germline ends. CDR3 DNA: TGTGCCAGCAGTCCCACGGACGGGCTAATCGACTACACCTTC. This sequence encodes CASSPTDGLIDYTF.

Written as DNA, the CDR3 is TGCGCCAGCAGCCCCCGGGACAGGGGTGACGAGCAGTACTTC. Translated: CASSPRDRGDEQYF. This chain links TRBV5-1 with TRBJ2-7; 10 nucleotides line up with TRBD1. The trim removed 4 bases at V and 5 bases at J, leaving 6 bases unmatched. Germline CDR1 SGHRS, CDR2 YFSETQ. This CDR3 spans 14 amino acids.

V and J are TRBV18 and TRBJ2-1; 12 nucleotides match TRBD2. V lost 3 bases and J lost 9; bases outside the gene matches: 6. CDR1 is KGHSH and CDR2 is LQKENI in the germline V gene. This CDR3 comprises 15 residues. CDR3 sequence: CASSPQTSGSGEQFF. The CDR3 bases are TGTGCCAGCTCACCCCAGACTAGCGGGAGCGGTGAGCAGTTCTTC.

DNA of the CDR3: TGTGCCAGCAGCTGGGCTGTTCAGGGGAATTCAGATACGCAGTATTTT. Translating gives CASSWAVQGNSDTQYF. The chain is built from TRBV5-6 and TRBJ2-3; D perhaps matches TRBD1 (6 bases). Trimming pared 3 bases from V and 4 bases from J, leaving 18 bases between. The CDR3 covers 16 residues. Germline V gene sequence: CDR1 SGHDT, CDR2 YYEEEE.

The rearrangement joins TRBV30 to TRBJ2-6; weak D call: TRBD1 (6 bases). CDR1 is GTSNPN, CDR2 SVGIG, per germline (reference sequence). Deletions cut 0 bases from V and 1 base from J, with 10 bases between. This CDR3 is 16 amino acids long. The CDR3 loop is CAWSVQGGSGANVLTF. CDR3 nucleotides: TGTGCCTGGAGTGTACAGGGTGGATCTGGGGCCAACGTCCTGACTTTC.

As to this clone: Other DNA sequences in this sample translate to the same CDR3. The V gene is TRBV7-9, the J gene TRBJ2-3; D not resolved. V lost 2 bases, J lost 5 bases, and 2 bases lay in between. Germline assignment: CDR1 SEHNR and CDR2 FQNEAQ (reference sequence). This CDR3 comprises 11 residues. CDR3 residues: CASSLKDTQYF. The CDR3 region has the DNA TGTGCCAGCAGCTTAAAAGATACGCAGTATTTT.

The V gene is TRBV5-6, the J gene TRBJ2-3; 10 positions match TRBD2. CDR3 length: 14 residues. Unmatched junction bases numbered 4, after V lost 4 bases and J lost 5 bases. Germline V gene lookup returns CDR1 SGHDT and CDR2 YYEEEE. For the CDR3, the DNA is TGTGCCAGCAGCCTAGCGGGAGTAGGAGATACGCAGTATTTT. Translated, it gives CASSLAGVGDTQYF.

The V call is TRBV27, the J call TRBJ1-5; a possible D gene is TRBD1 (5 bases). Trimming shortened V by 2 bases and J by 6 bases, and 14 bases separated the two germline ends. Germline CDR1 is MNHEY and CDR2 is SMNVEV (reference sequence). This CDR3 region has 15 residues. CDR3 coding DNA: TGTGCCAGCAGTTTAGTAGGGGCTCGGGGTCAGCCCCAGCATTTT. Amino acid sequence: CASSLVGARGQPQHF.

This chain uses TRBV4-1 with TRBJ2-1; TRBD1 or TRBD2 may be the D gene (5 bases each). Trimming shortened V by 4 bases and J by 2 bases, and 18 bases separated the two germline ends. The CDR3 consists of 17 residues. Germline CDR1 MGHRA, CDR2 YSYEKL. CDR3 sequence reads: CASSRVGPLAAYNEQFF. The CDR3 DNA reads TGCGCCAGCAGCCGCGTGGGGCCCCTAGCAGCCTACAATGAGCAGTTCTTC.

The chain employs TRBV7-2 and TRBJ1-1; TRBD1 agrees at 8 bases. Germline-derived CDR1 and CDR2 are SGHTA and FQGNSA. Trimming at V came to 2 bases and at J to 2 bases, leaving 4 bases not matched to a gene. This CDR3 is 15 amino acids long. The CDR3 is CASSLNGQGNTEAFF. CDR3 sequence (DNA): TGTGCCAGCAGCTTAAACGGACAGGGTAACACTGAAGCTTTCTTT.

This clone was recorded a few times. The CDR3 DNA is TGTGCCAGCAGCTTACAGGGCTCCACAGATACGCAGTATTTT. This codes for CASSLQGSTDTQYF. The chain is built from TRBV7-3 and TRBJ2-3; D perhaps matches TRBD1 (5 bases). Trimming removed 2 bases from V and 2 bases from J, with 8 bases in between. CDR1 and CDR2 from the germline V gene are SGHTA and FQGTGA. The CDR3 is 14 residues long.

As DNA, the CDR3 is TGTGCCAGCAGCTTGTGGATAACCAAAAGCGAGCAGTACTTC. Translated, it gives CASSLWITKSEQYF. The rearrangement uses TRBV5-6 and TRBJ2-7; no definite D call. Trimming removed 1 base at V and 6 bases at J, with 14 bases between. The CDR3 runs 14 residues. CDR1 and CDR2 from the germline V gene are SGHDT and YYEEEE.